This TCR beta chain was captured by sequencing in a study of shared T cell receptors in the human thymus. The CDR3 runs to 15 residues. Germline V gene lookup returns CDR1 MGHRA and CDR2 YSYEKL. The germline V and J ends were trimmed by 0 bases and 1 base, with 8 bases remaining between them. Sequencing was performed with immunoSEQ multiplex PCR; in TCRdb, only in-frame clones are kept and a portion is missing. This sample has roughly 550,000 clones, with 75% to 80% found just once. These data are also associated with another study on human thymus T cells. As that report states: Infants served as donors; they were healthy and Finnish and were having corrective surgery for congenital heart defects. Resections that were taken during corrective heart surgery supplied the thymus tissue. Usage of V and J genes appeared biased in thymic and blood repertoires. Highly overlapping thymic repertoires in unrelated individuals were reported by related research.

The chain uses TRBV4-1 and TRBJ2-3; D is perhaps TRBD2 (5 bases). The source material was thymocytes. The receptor comes from a boy under two years old with a congenital heart defect. The CDR3 DNA follows: TGCGCCAGCAGCCAAGAAGGGCGGGGCACAGATACGCAGTATTTT. As protein: CASSQEGRGTDTQYF.